This T cell receptor (beta chain) emerged from a study of cytomegalovirus exposure and HLA in healthy donors. As concerns this clone: What it recognizes is unknown.

Whole-study results and caveats: In most subjects, TCR beta sequences reportedly gave accurate predictions of HLA-A and HLA-B alleles.

60 Vbeta and 13 Jbeta primers were used in PCR. Profiled with immunoSEQ multiplex PCR; TCRdb holds only in-frame clones, not every one. The profile shows roughly 150,000 clones, roughly 80% of them singletons. The receptor was derived from a female donor in good health and CMV-seronegative. The material sequenced was PBMCs.

CDR3 sequence: CAISESLAVTDTQYF. In DNA form, the CDR3 reads TGTGCCATCAGTGAGAGTCTAGCGGTCACAGATACGCAGTATTTT. V gene TRBV10-3 combines with J gene TRBJ2-3; TRBD2 agrees at 7 bases. CDR1 and CDR2 (germline): ENHRY, SYGVKD. This CDR3 has 15 residues. Germline trimming cut 2 bases from V and 2 bases from J; bases unmatched to any gene: 4.